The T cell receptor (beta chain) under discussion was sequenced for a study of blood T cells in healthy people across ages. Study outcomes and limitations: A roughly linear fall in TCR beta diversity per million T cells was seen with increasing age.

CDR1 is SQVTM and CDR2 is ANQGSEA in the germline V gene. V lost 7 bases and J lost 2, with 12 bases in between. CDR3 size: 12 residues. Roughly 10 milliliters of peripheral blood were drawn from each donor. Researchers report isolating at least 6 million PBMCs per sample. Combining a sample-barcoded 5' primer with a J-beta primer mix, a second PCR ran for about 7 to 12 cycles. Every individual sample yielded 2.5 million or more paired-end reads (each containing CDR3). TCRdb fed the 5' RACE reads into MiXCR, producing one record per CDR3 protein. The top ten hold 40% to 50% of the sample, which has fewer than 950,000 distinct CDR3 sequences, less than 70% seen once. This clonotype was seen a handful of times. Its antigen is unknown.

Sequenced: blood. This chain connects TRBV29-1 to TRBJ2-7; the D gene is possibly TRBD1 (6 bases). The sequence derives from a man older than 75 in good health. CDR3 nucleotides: TGCAGCGCCTCGACAGGACCCTACGAGCAGTACTTC. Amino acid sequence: CSASTGPYEQYF.